This passage covers 28 T cell receptor beta chains from one sample sequenced in a study of blood T cell repertoires in COVID-19 (dated by TCRdb to the early 2020s). The library was generated by the immunoSEQ multiplex PCR assay. TCRdb carries this immuneACCESS record with in-frame sequences only. Its versions omit some clonotypes, under half of them owing to an unresolved V gene in the studies checked, with the rest unexplained. The sample data list about 250,000 clones, and 70% to 90% of these were observed just once. The biggest ten clones account for roughly 6.7% of the sample. The sequencing sample was made of PBMCs or T cells enriched from blood (not recorded which). These receptor sequences come from a woman aged 50 to 60 who had been exposed to COVID-19.

This chain connects TRBV18 to TRBJ2-2, with TRBD1 as a possible D gene (6 bases). The CDR3 is 14 amino acids. Deletions cut 4 bases from V and 6 bases from J, with 12 bases between. Germline lookup yields CDR1 KGHSH and CDR2 LQKENI. As DNA, the CDR3 is TGTGCCAGCTCACTAAAGGCAGGGGCCGGGGAGCTGTTTTTT. It encodes CASSLKAGAGELFF.

This sequence joins TRBV7-3 and TRBJ1-1, with a weak D call TRBD1 (6 bases). The CDR3 is made up of 13 amino acids. V was shortened by 4 bases and J by 3 bases, with 9 bases between the two germline ends. The germline CDR1 and CDR2 sequences are SGHTA and FQGTGA. CDR3 loop: CASSSNRDTEAFF. CDR3 bases: TGTGCCAGCAGCTCAAACAGGGACACTGAAGCTTTCTTT.

CDR3 DNA: TGTGCCAGCTCCCCCGAAGGGGCTGGCTACACCTTC. Protein product: CASSPEGAGYTF. The chain employs TRBV18 and TRBJ1-2, with D possibly being TRBD1 (5 bases). The germline V and J ends were trimmed by 6 bases and 7 bases, with 12 bases remaining between them. This CDR3 comprises 12 residues. Per the germline V gene, CDR1 is KGHSH and CDR2 is LQKENI.

This sequence joins TRBV9 and TRBJ2-1, with D perhaps TRBD2 (6 bases). The germline V gene has CDR1 SGDLS and CDR2 YYNGEE. CDR3 length: 17 residues. Trimming took 4 bases from V and 0 from J, leaving 17 bases between them. Here the CDR3 DNA reads TGTGCCAGCAGCTTCCGGGGGACTGGGAACTCCTACAATGAGCAGTTCTTC. Translating it yields CASSFRGTGNSYNEQFF.

The genes are TRBV7-3 and TRBJ2-1; 7 nucleotides match TRBD2. V was clipped by 5 bases and J by 8 bases; unmatched bases: 6. Germline lookup yields CDR1 SGHTA and CDR2 FQGTGA. The length of the CDR3 is 13 residues. The CDR3 DNA follows: TGTGCCAGCAGCCGCCGACTAGCAGATGAGCAGTTCTTC. Protein: CASSRRLADEQFF.

This clone was seen repeatedly, ten times or more. The chain recombines TRBV19 with TRBJ2-1; unclear D gene. CDR3 length: 14 amino acids. The V end lost 6 bases, the J end lost 0 bases, and 9 bases lay between the germline ends. CDR1 and CDR2 (germline): LNHDA, SQIVND (reference sequence). CDR3 nucleotide sequence: TGTGCCAGTAGGTCCCGGAGCTCCTACAATGAGCAGTTCTTC. It codes for CASRSRSSYNEQFF.

The chain uses TRBV5-1 and TRBJ1-1, with D possibly being TRBD1 (6 bases). Deletions cut 5 bases from V and 5 bases from J, with 16 bases between. Germline V gene data show CDR1 as SGHRS and CDR2 as YFSETQ. CDR3 length: 14 residues. CDR3 protein: CASRAPRGQTEAFF. CDR3 nucleotide sequence: TGCGCCAGCAGGGCCCCCAGGGGACAAACTGAAGCTTTCTTT.

The genes are TRBV27 and TRBJ1-2; the match to TRBD1 covers 12 bases. This CDR3 comprises 17 residues. V shed 6 bases and J 2 bases; nucleotides not matched to a gene: 10. In germline, CDR1 is MNHEY, CDR2 SMNVEV (reference sequence). The chain's CDR3 is CASRVRGQGALNYGYTF. The CDR3 DNA reads as TGTGCCAGCAGGGTTAGGGGACAGGGGGCGCTCAACTATGGCTACACCTTC.

V and J are TRBV9 and TRBJ1-6; D is perhaps TRBD1 (5 bases). This CDR3 is 15 amino acids long. Germline V gene data show CDR1 as SGDLS and CDR2 as YYNGEE. V was trimmed by 5 bases and J by 3 bases, leaving 12 bases between them. The DNA of the CDR3 is TGTGCCAGCAGGGGGGACTCTATCTATAATTCACCCCTCCACTTT. Encoded protein: CASRGDSIYNSPLHF. The full variable domain, completed using reference TRBV9 and TRBJ1-6, is DSGVTQTPKHLITATGQRVTLRCSPRSGDLSVYWYQQSLDQGLQFLIQYYNGEERAKGNILERFSAQQFPDLHSELNLSSLELGDSALYFCASRGDSIYNSPLHFGNGTRLTVT.

This clone was seen a handful of times. The chain employs TRBV28 and TRBJ2-7; the D gene is possibly TRBD1 (6 bases). Germline values: CDR1 MDHEN, CDR2 SYDVKM. The CDR3 has 13 residues. The V gene lost 3 bases and the J gene lost 5 bases, with 11 bases spanning the gap. CDR3 region: CASSFLQGNEQYF. The CDR3, as DNA: TGTGCCAGCAGTTTTTTACAGGGTAACGAGCAGTACTTC. The whole variable domain, remainder taken from reference TRBV28 and TRBJ2-7, is DVKVTQSSRYLVKRTGEKVFLECVQDMDHENMFWYRQDPGLGLRLIYFSYDVKMKEKGDIPEGYSVSREKKERFSLILESASTNQTSMYLCASSFLQGNEQYFGPGTRLTVT.

V gene TRBV5-6 combines with J gene TRBJ1-5; D remains unclear. The CDR3 has 15 amino acids. Germline V gene lookup returns CDR1 SGHDT and CDR2 YYEEEE. V was trimmed by 0 bases and J by 4 bases, leaving 11 bases between them. In DNA, the CDR3 is TGTGCCAGCAGCTTGGCGGTGGGAGTTAATCAGCCCCAGCATTTT. Its protein product is CASSLAVGVNQPQHF.

This chain's CDR3 is CASSHGNTGQGTEAFF. The DNA for the CDR3 is TGTGCCAGCAGCCATGGAAATACGGGACAGGGTACTGAAGCTTTCTTT. This chain connects TRBV4-2 to TRBJ1-1; the match to TRBD1 covers 9 bases. V gave up 3 bases and J gave up 5 bases; unmatched junction bases: 10. This CDR3 has 16 residues. CDR1 is LGHNA, CDR2 YNFKEQ, per germline.

The gene calls are TRBV5-4 and TRBJ1-3; D is perhaps TRBD1 (5 bases). Germline CDR1 reads SGHNT; CDR2 reads YYREEE (reference sequence). With 5 bases removed from V and 3 bases from J, the gap between germline ends came to 9 bases. The CDR3 has 13 amino acids. The CDR3 is CASRPGYGNTIYF. The DNA for the CDR3 is TGTGCCAGCAGACCAGGGTATGGAAACACCATATATTTT.

V is TRBV19 and J is TRBJ2-5, with D tentatively TRBD2 (5 bases). The CDR3 contains 15 residues. The germline CDR1 and CDR2 sequences are LNHDA and SQIVND (reference sequence). V lost 5 bases and J lost 2, with 15 bases in between. This CDR3 is CASSHGGLSQETQYF. CDR3 nucleotide sequence: TGTGCCAGTAGTCACGGCGGGTTATCACAAGAGACCCAGTACTTC.

In this sample, this clone turned up once. This rearrangement joins TRBV5-6 to TRBJ1-2; D possibly corresponds to TRBD1 (6 bases). Trimming cost V 4 bases and J 3 bases, with 28 bases left between them. The CDR3 covers 19 residues. Germline CDR1 reads SGHDT; CDR2 reads YYEEEE. The CDR3 is CASSLPGGYGTKHHYGYTF. CDR3 DNA: TGTGCCAGCAGCCTACCCGGAGGATATGGGACAAAGCATCACTATGGCTACACCTTC.

The chain carries TRBV11-2 and TRBJ1-1; D is possibly TRBD1 (5 bases). Trimming removed 0 bases from V and 7 bases from J, with 12 bases in between. This CDR3 has 14 residues. CDR1 is SGHAT, CDR2 FQNNGV, per germline. The CDR3 region has the DNA TGTGCCAGCAGCTTAGATGGGGCCTTTCATGAAGCTTTCTTT. Translated: CASSLDGAFHEAFF.

This chain links TRBV27 with TRBJ2-7; the D gene is possibly TRBD1 (7 bases). V was pared by 2 bases and J by 4 bases, with 15 bases between. The CDR3 spans 15 residues. The germline V gene encodes CDR1 MNHEY and CDR2 SMNVEV (reference sequence). The CDR3 DNA is TGTGCCAGCAGTTTACGGCAGGGGGGATCTTACGAGCAGTACTTC. Amino acid sequence: CASSLRQGGSYEQYF.

This clone was observed once. The chain couples TRBV27 to TRBJ1-5; D is perhaps TRBD1 (5 bases). Germline CDR1 is MNHEY and CDR2 is SMNVEV (reference sequence). This CDR3 is built from 12 residues. Trimming left V 8 bases short and J 6 bases short, with 11 bases between. The CDR3 loop reads CASGQGLQPQHF. CDR3 DNA sequence: TGTGCCAGCGGCCAGGGTCTTCAGCCCCAGCATTTT.

V and J are TRBV5-6 and TRBJ2-2; TRBD2 aligns across 7 bases. Germline values: CDR1 SGHDT, CDR2 YYEEEE. This CDR3 is built from 16 residues. Trimming took 2 bases from V and 7 from J; bases not matched to a gene: 11. The CDR3 here is CASSLGLVVENGELFF. Written as DNA, the CDR3 is TGTGCCAGCAGCTTAGGACTAGTGGTTGAGAACGGGGAGCTGTTTTTT.

The chain couples TRBV7-8 to TRBJ2-3, with 7 bases lining up with TRBD2. The germline V gene has CDR1 SGHVS and CDR2 FQNEAQ. The CDR3 consists of 16 residues. Trimming cost V 1 base and J 1 base; bases outside gene matches: 5. The CDR3 DNA reads TGTGCCAGCAGCTTAGAGAGAACTAGCGGCACAGATACGCAGTATTTT. Encoded protein: CASSLERTSGTDTQYF. The full variable domain, with the rest looked up from reference TRBV7-8 and TRBJ2-3, is GAGVSQSPRYKVAKRGQDVALRCDPISGHVSLFWYQQALGQGPEFLTYFQNEAQLDKSGLPSDRFFAERPEGSVSTLKIQRTQQEDSAVYLCASSLERTSGTDTQYFGPGTRLTVL.

This clone was recorded once. The V gene is TRBV6-5, the J gene TRBJ1-1, with D unclear. Germline loops: CDR1 MNHEY, CDR2 SVGAGI. Trimming pared 5 bases from V and 1 base from J, leaving 8 bases between. CDR3 size: 13 residues. CDR3 in amino acids: CASSRVGNTEAFF. CDR3 DNA sequence: TGTGCCAGCAGTCGGGTTGGGAACACTGAAGCTTTCTTT.

The chain couples TRBV5-5 to TRBJ1-1; 7 nucleotides agree with TRBD1. The CDR3 sequence is 13 residues long. Germline lookup yields CDR1 SGHKS and CDR2 YYEKEE (reference sequence). V was clipped by 5 bases and J by 5 bases; unmatched bases: 6. In DNA form, the CDR3 reads TGTGCCAGCAGATCGCCGGGACAGACTGAAGCTTTCTTT. Translation gives CASRSPGQTEAFF.

The chain uses TRBV10-2 and TRBJ2-7; D perhaps matches TRBD1 (6 bases). V lost 4 bases and J 4 bases, leaving 14 bases between the germline ends. Germline assignment: CDR1 WSHSY and CDR2 SAAADI. This CDR3 comprises 14 residues. The CDR3 reads CASSVAGAKYEQYF. Here the CDR3 DNA reads TGCGCCAGCAGTGTGGCAGGGGCTAAATACGAGCAGTACTTC.

The chain has TRBV7-9 and TRBJ1-1; no clear D gene. CDR3 length: 12 residues. Germline CDR1 is SEHNR and CDR2 is FQNEAQ (reference sequence). The V end was cut by 5 bases, the J end by 11 bases, with 15 bases between. DNA for the CDR3: TGTGCCAGCAGCCATGACTCCACGGGGGCTTTCTTT. This sequence encodes CASSHDSTGAFF.

This rearrangement joins TRBV21-1 to TRBJ2-4; the table's D call, TRBD1, was not checked against the DNA. TRBV21-1 is listed as a pseudogene. The CDR3 has 16 amino acids. The CDR3 DNA reads as TGTGCCAGCAGCTTTTACCCTAGGGGATCAAAAAACATTCAGTACTTC. Translating gives CASSFYPRGSKNIQYF.

CDR3 sequence: CASSLDRTAPQHF. The DNA of the CDR3 is TGTGCCAGCAGTCTGGACAGGACGGCGCCCCAGCATTTT. This chain uses TRBV6-6 with TRBJ1-5; 7 bases align to TRBD1. With 5 bases clipped from V and 9 bases from J, the junction kept 7 bases outside the gene matches. This CDR3 is 13 amino acids long. Germline values: CDR1 MNHNY, CDR2 SVGAGI (reference sequence).

The CDR3 region is CASSRPTGVGNTIYF. CDR3 coding DNA: TGTGCCAGCAGTCGGCCTACAGGGGTTGGAAACACCATATATTTT. The rearrangement uses TRBV2 and TRBJ1-3; 7 positions match TRBD1. The length of the CDR3 is 15 residues. CDR1 is SNHLY, CDR2 FYNNEI, per germline. J was trimmed by 3 bases and V by 5 bases; bases with no gene match: 7.

DNA of the CDR3: TGTGCCAGCAGCCCTAGGCGGGGGACTAATGAAAAACTGTTTTTT. Its protein product is CASSPRRGTNEKLFF. The chain recombines TRBV7-8 with TRBJ1-4, with a weak D call TRBD1 (5 bases). This CDR3 is 15 amino acids long. Trimming stripped 5 bases from V and 2 bases from J, with 12 bases between. The germline gives CDR1 SGHVS, CDR2 FQNEAQ.